Each of the 16 T cell receptor beta chains below was sequenced from the same sample in a study of T cells after yellow fever vaccination. MiXCR, run by TCRdb on the 5' RACE reads, gives a single entry per CDR3 protein. The data hold 25,000 to 35,000 distinct CDR3 sequences, with approximately 6.5% observed a single time. The starting material was PBMCs, either bulk or a sorted T-cell subset (CD4+, CD8+, memory, or dextramer-sorted; not recorded which), obtained on the day of the yellow fever booster vaccination. Every receptor here comes from a young man who received the YFV17D yellow fever vaccine.

The gene calls are TRBV7-2 and TRBJ2-3; 9 bases agree with TRBD2. J gave up 4 bases and V 6 bases, and 5 bases lay outside the gene matches. CDR1 and CDR2 from the germline V gene are SGHTA and FQGNSA. CDR3 length: 14 residues. DNA of the CDR3: TGTGCCAGCAGGAAGAGGACTAGCGCAGATACGCAGTATTTT. Translating it yields CASRKRTSADTQYF.

V is TRBV20-1 and J is TRBJ2-7; D is possibly TRBD2 (5 bases). CDR3 size: 12 residues. Between the trimmed V and J ends, which lost 4 bases and 3 bases, there was a span of 10 bases. Germline CDR1 DFQATT, CDR2 SNEGSKA (reference sequence). The CDR3 DNA is TGCAGTGCTAACGGGAAGATCTACGAGCAGTACTTC. Translated: CSANGKIYEQYF.

This clonotype came up many times. The J gene is TRBJ1-2, the V gene TRBV3-1; D is unclear. Trimming took 6 bases from V and 3 from J, leaving 14 bases between them. The CDR3 totals 14 residues. Germline lookup yields CDR1 LGHDT and CDR2 YNNKEL (reference sequence). CDR3 region: CASSTYSSYYGYTF. The CDR3 nucleotides are TGTGCCAGCAGTACATACAGTTCCTACTATGGCTACACCTTC.

This sequence joins TRBV19 and TRBJ2-2; TRBD2 aligns across 14 bases. CDR3 length equals 18 residues. Per germline, CDR1 LNHDA and CDR2 SQIVND (reference sequence). V shed 4 bases and J 6 bases; nucleotides not matched to a gene: 10. In nucleotides, the CDR3 is TGTGCCAGTAGTAAGGGACTAGCGGGAGTAAAATTGGCCGGGGAGCTGTTTTTT. Its protein product is CASSKGLAGVKLAGELFF.

This clonotype was seen ten or more times. The chain recombines TRBV7-9 with TRBJ2-1, with TRBD1 matching 7 bases. CDR1 is SEHNR, CDR2 FQNEAQ, per germline (reference sequence). With 2 bases clipped from V and 7 bases from J, the junction kept 11 bases outside the gene matches. This CDR3 contains 16 residues. CDR3 bases: TGTGCCAGCAGCTTAAGCGTGGGACAGCCGGGGAATGAGCAGTTCTTC. Protein: CASSLSVGQPGNEQFF.

This clonotype was recorded at least ten times. The chain employs TRBV12-3 or TRBV12-4 and TRBJ1-6; 9 nucleotides align to TRBD1. V shed 4 bases and J 6 bases; nucleotides not matched to a gene: 4. The length of the CDR3 is 15 residues. CDR3 in amino acids: CASSSGTGINSPLHF. In DNA form, the CDR3 reads TGTGCCAGCAGTTCTGGGACAGGGATTAATTCACCCCTCCACTTT.

The chain employs TRBV27 and TRBJ2-1; D ambiguous. Trimming removed 0 bases at V and 10 bases at J, with 13 bases between. The CDR3 loop spans 14 amino acids. Germline lookup yields CDR1 MNHEY and CDR2 SMNVEV (reference sequence). The CDR3 DNA follows: TGTGCCAGCAGTTTATCCCCAGTGGCCGGGGAGCAGTTCTTC. Translating it yields CASSLSPVAGEQFF.

Ten or more counts support this clonotype. The chain has TRBV5-1 and TRBJ2-7, with D possibly TRBD1 on 5 matching bases. Germline-derived CDR1 and CDR2 are SGHRS and YFSETQ. Trimming cost V 0 bases and J 6 bases, with 13 bases left between them. This CDR3 has 14 amino acids. The CDR3: CASSLDRSLAEQYF. The CDR3 DNA is TGCGCCAGCAGCTTGGACAGGTCATTAGCCGAGCAGTACTTC.

This clonotype was seen ten or more times. The rearrangement uses TRBV6-5 and TRBJ2-3; a possible D gene is TRBD1 (5 bases). The germline V and J ends were trimmed by 6 bases and 7 bases, with 8 bases remaining between them. This CDR3 region has 11 residues. CDR1 and CDR2 from the germline V gene are MNHEY and SVGAGI. CDR3 protein: CASRRQNTQYF. DNA for the CDR3: TGTGCCAGCAGAAGACAGAATACGCAGTATTTT.

By proportion, this clonotype is medium-sized. The V and J genes are TRBV3-1 and TRBJ2-2; D unresolved. This CDR3 spans 14 amino acids. V dropped 5 bases and J dropped 1 base, with 8 bases sitting between them. Per germline, CDR1 LGHDT and CDR2 YNNKEL (reference sequence). The CDR3 coding sequence is TGTGCCAGCAGCAGGTCTTGGAACACCGGGGAGCTGTTTTTT. This codes for CASSRSWNTGELFF.

Ten or more counts support this clonotype. This chain joins TRBV12-3 or TRBV12-4 and TRBJ1-1; D is uncertain. The CDR3 contains 13 residues. With 2 bases removed from V and 3 bases from J, the gap between germline ends came to 7 bases. The CDR3, as DNA: TGTGCCAGCAGTTTAACGTCGGACACTGAAGCTTTCTTT. Translated, it gives CASSLTSDTEAFF.

This clonotype was counted ten times or more. One end of the junction fails to match germline, which may point to a read error. The chain is built from TRBV18 and TRBJ2-3; no firm D call. The CDR3 is 15 residues long. Germline CDR1 reads KGHSH; CDR2 reads LQKENI. CDR3 in amino acids: CASSPPRTLQNTQCF. The DNA for the CDR3 is TGTGCCAGCTCCCCACCTCGGACCTTACAAAATACGCAGTGTTTT.

This clonotype was counted many times. J is TRBJ2-6 and V is TRBV20-1, with 7 nucleotides matching TRBD2. Losses at the gene ends were 4 bases for V and 0 bases for J; bases not matched to a gene: 0. The germline CDR1 and CDR2 sequences are DFQATT and SNEGSKA (reference sequence). The CDR3 spans 14 residues. The CDR3 DNA reads TGCAGTGCTACTAGCGGCTCTGGGGCCAACGTCCTGACTTTC. As protein: CSATSGSGANVLTF.

Of note for this clonotype: A junction boundary mismatches the germline segment, possibly from a read error. The V gene is TRBV20-1, the J gene TRBJ2-3; 15 bases map to TRBD2. CDR3 length equals 17 residues. Germline V gives CDR1 DFQATT, CDR2 SNEGSKA (reference sequence). CDR3 amino acids: CCATAAGTSGRIDTQYF. The CDR3 nucleotides read TGCTGTGCTACCGCAGCCGGGACTAGCGGGAGGATAGATACGCAGTATTTT.

This clonotype appeared many times. This chain links TRBV6-2 or TRBV6-3 with TRBJ2-7; D is uncertain. The CDR3 totals 14 residues. The V end lost 2 bases, the J end lost 0 bases, and 8 bases lay between the germline ends. Germline CDR1 and CDR2: MNHEY and SVGEGT. CDR3 in amino acids: CASSYDGSSYEQYF. The CDR3 DNA reads TGTGCCAGCAGTTACGACGGCAGCTCCTACGAGCAGTACTTC.

This clonotype was seen at least ten times. This sequence joins TRBV12-3 or TRBV12-4 and TRBJ2-2; D uncertain. The germline V and J ends were trimmed by 3 bases and 3 bases, with 14 bases remaining between them. The CDR3 consists of 16 residues. The CDR3 is CASSLPQEAYTGELFF. CDR3 coding DNA: TGTGCCAGCAGTTTGCCGCAAGAGGCCTACACCGGGGAGCTGTTTTTT.